Each of the 9 T cell receptor beta chains below was sequenced from the same sample in a study of blood T cell repertoires in COVID-19. The method was immunoSEQ multiplex PCR; TCRdb's version includes in-frame clones alone and lacks a portion of them. Among roughly 250,000 clones, 75% to 85% were seen once, and the ten largest hold over 4.5%. The sample was peripheral blood. The receptor source for this set is a human donor in a cohort sampled during active COVID-19.

The chain uses TRBV19 and TRBJ2-7, with D possibly being TRBD2 (6 bases). CDR1 LNHDA and CDR2 SQIVND come from the germline V gene (reference sequence). The CDR3 is 14 amino acids. The germline V and J ends were trimmed by 9 bases and 4 bases, with 19 bases remaining between them. The CDR3 is CASTKLGRGYEQYF. The CDR3 coding sequence is TGTGCCAGCACTAAATTGGGGCGGGGATACGAGCAGTACTTC.

The rearrangement joins TRBV28 to TRBJ2-1; 10 bases line up with TRBD2. The germline CDR1 and CDR2 sequences are MDHEN and SYDVKM. The junction had 5 bases not matched to a gene; V was cut back by 6 bases and J by 12 bases. The length of the CDR3 is 12 residues. CDR3 DNA sequence: TGTGCCAGCAGGGATAGCGGGAGGAGGCAGTTCTTC. Its protein product is CASRDSGRRQFF.

The rearrangement links TRBV11-2 to TRBJ2-3, with TRBD2 matching over 8 bases. The CDR3 loop spans 16 amino acids. Germline CDR1 and CDR2: SGHAT and FQNNGV. Trimming at V came to 5 bases and at J to 1 base, leaving 8 bases not matched to a gene. CDR3 coding DNA: TGTGCCAGCAGCCCGGGAGGGAGCGTGGGCACAGATACGCAGTATTTT. Its translation: CASSPGGSVGTDTQYF.

This chain connects TRBV10-3 to TRBJ2-3, with TRBD2 matching 13 bases. The CDR3 spans 16 residues. CDR1 and CDR2 (germline): ENHRY, SYGVKD. The J segment lost 4 bases and the V segment lost 5 bases, leaving 6 bases of the junction unmatched. CDR3 nucleotide sequence: TGTGCCATCAGTTGGACTAGCGGGGGATTCGCAGATACGCAGTATTTT. This encodes CAISWTSGGFADTQYF.

V is TRBV2 and J is TRBJ1-5, with TRBD1 matching 12 bases. This CDR3 has 15 residues. In germline, CDR1 is SNHLY, CDR2 FYNNEI. The ends lost 7 bases at V and 4 bases at J; junction bases unmatched: 5. DNA of the CDR3: TGTGCCAGCAAGGGACAGGGGGCCCGTAATCAGCCCCAGCATTTT. It codes for CASKGQGARNQPQHF.

This chain links TRBV5-1 with TRBJ2-3, with D possibly TRBD1 on 6 matching bases. This CDR3 comprises 15 residues. Trimming took off 0 bases at V and 6 bases at J, with 14 bases between the two ends. Germline CDR1 is SGHRS and CDR2 is YFSETQ. CDR3 sequence (DNA): TGCGCCAGCAGCTTGGGCCGTACTAGGGGGGATACGCAGTATTTT. It is translated as CASSLGRTRGDTQYF.

The gene calls are TRBV7-2 and TRBJ1-1; 12 positions match TRBD1. Germline CDR1 is SGHTA and CDR2 is FQGNSA. The CDR3 sequence is 14 residues long. With V trimmed by 10 bases and J by 5 bases, 8 bases remained unmatched. CDR3 nucleotides: TGTGCCATTAGGGACAGGGGGCGAAATACTGAAGCTTTCTTT. This encodes CAIRDRGRNTEAFF.

This chain links TRBV14 with TRBJ2-1; 8 bases line up with TRBD2. The CDR3 runs 15 residues. The germline gives CDR1 SGHDN, CDR2 FVKESK. The V gene end was trimmed by 3 bases and the J gene end by 4 bases; junction bases not matched to a gene: 5. CDR3 protein: CASSHGRGPYNEQFF. CDR3 DNA: TGTGCCAGCAGCCACGGGAGGGGTCCTTACAATGAGCAGTTCTTC.

The V gene is TRBV4-1, the J gene TRBJ2-7, with 8 bases lining up with TRBD1. V shed 4 bases and J 0 bases; nucleotides not matched to a gene: 8. This CDR3 contains 16 residues. CDR1 MGHRA and CDR2 YSYEKL come from the germline V gene. CDR3 sequence: CASSREAGTGSYEQYF. Written as DNA, the CDR3 is TGCGCCAGCAGCCGGGAGGCGGGGACAGGCTCCTACGAGCAGTACTTC.